This T cell receptor (beta chain) came from a study of blood T cell repertoires in COVID-19. The overall study: Spain, Italy and the United States supplied samples that represented acute and convalescent COVID-19. Nucleic acid was either cDNA or gDNA, and it came from T cells, B-cell-depleted T cells, or PBMCs.

Measured with immunoSEQ multiplex PCR; TCRdb has only the in-frame clones, and not every one. The sample shows 35,000 to 55,000 clones, about 89% of them seen only once. This clone has more than one count but fewer than ten. Germline CDR1 is MNHEY and CDR2 is SVGAGI. The CDR3 has 11 amino acids. The chain is built from TRBV6-5 and TRBJ1-1, with D maybe TRBD1 (5 bases). The receptor's source is a human donor in a cohort sampled during active COVID-19. The sequenced sample consisted of peripheral blood. The CDR3 spells CAARQYTEAFF. For the CDR3, the DNA is TGTGCGGCACGACAGTACACTGAAGCTTTCTTT.